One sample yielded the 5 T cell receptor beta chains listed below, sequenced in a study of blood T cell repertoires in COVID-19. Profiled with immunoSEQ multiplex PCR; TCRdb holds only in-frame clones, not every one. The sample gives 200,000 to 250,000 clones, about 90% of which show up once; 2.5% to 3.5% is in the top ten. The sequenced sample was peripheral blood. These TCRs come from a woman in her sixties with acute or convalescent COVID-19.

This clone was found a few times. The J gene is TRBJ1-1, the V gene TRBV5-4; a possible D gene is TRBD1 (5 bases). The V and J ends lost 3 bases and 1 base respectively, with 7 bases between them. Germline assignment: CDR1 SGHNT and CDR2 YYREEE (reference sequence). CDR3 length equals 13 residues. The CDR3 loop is CASSWGGNTEAFF. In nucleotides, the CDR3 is TGTGCCAGCAGCTGGGGGGGGAACACTGAAGCTTTCTTT.

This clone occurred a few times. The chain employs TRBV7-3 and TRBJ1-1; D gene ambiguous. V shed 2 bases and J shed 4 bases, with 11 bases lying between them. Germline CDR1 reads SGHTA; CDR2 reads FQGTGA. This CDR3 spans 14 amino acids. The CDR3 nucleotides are TGTGCCAGCAGCTTAGAGAGACAAAGCACTGAAGCTTTCTTT. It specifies CASSLERQSTEAFF.

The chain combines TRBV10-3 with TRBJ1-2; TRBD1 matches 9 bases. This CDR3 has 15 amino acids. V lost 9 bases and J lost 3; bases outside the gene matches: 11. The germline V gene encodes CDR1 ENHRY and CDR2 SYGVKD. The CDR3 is CAITGTGRRDYGYTF. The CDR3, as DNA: TGTGCCATTACGGGGACAGGGCGGAGGGACTATGGCTACACCTTC.

CDR3 amino acids: CASSQWTGTAEKLFF. For the CDR3, the DNA is TGTGCCAGCAGCCAGTGGACAGGAACGGCTGAAAAACTGTTTTTT. This chain joins TRBV3-1 (or the pseudogene TRBV3-2) and TRBJ1-4; 7 bases line up with TRBD1. Trimming at V came to 3 bases and at J to 7 bases, leaving 8 bases not matched to a gene. The CDR3 consists of 15 residues. Germline V lookup: CDR1 LGHDT, CDR2 YNNKEL (reference sequence).

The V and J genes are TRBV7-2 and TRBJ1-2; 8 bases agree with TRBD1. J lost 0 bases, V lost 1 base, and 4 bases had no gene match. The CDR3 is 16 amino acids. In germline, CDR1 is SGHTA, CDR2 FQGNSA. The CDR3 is CASSLGGTGPNYGYTF. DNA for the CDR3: TGTGCCAGCAGCTTAGGGGGGACAGGCCCTAACTATGGCTACACCTTC.